This T cell receptor beta chain is from a study of blood T cell repertoires in COVID-19. Background on the study: Resolution of symptoms, clearance, or two negative PCRs was present in recovered Cohort 3 donors. Samples came from the United States, Italy and Spain, spanning acute and convalescent COVID-19. In each case, the material was cDNA or gDNA derived from T cells, B-cell-depleted T cells, or PBMCs.

Authors' methods: For nucleated cells, counts were estimated from reference gene primer amplification. Libraries were prepared by immunoSEQ multiplex PCR; TCRdb keeps only in-frame clonotypes and omits some of them. That table furnishes V, J and clone size, whereas the DNA furnished D and trimming. The top ten clones hold 2% to 2.5% of a sample with some 300,000 clones, roughly 91% of them seen once. There are a few counts of this clone. Germline V gene sequence: CDR1 SGHTA, CDR2 FQGNSA. The CDR3 has 16 residues. J gave up 1 base and V 4 bases, and 9 bases lay outside the gene matches. The chain uses TRBV7-2 and TRBJ1-2; 7 bases map to TRBD1. Material for sequencing was PBMCs or T cells enriched from blood (not recorded which). This TCR derives from a woman aged 60-75 years in a cohort exposed to, infected with or recovered from COVID-19 (not recorded which). Here the CDR3 DNA reads TGTGCCAGCAGCTCCCAGGGTACAGGGGTTAACTATGGCTACACCTTC. It codes for CASSSQGTGVNYGYTF. Combining the CDR3 with reference TRBV7-2 and TRBJ1-2 gives the whole variable domain GAGVSQSPSNKVTEKGKDVELRCDPISGHTALYWYRQSLGQGLEFLIYFQGNSAPDKSGLPSDRFSAERTGGSVSTLTIQRTQQEDSAVYLCASSSQGTGVNYGYTFGSGTRLTVV.